This passage covers 16 T cell receptor beta chains from one sample sequenced in a study of T cells expressing NK-cell markers. TCRdb re-called the 5' RACE reads and catalogs CDR3 proteins one per entry, DNA excluded. The table for this sample gives some 150,000 distinct CDR3 sequences. Sequenced material: blood T cells: a sorted CD56 or NKG2C T cell subset, CD4+ or CD8+ T cells, or bulk PBMC T cells (not recorded which). All receptors derive from a man younger than 30 in good health.

This chain joins TRBV20-1 and TRBJ2-1; the TRBD2 assignment by TCRdb is unverifiable without DNA. CDR1 DFQATT and CDR2 SNEGSKA come from the germline V gene (reference sequence). The CDR3 spans 15 residues. The CDR3 sequence: CSARGSLAGGNEQFF.

The chain joins TRBV19 to TRBJ2-2; no DNA is available, so the TRBD1 call from TCRdb remains unchecked. The germline V gene encodes CDR1 LNHDA and CDR2 SQIVND (reference sequence). This CDR3 has 15 amino acids. The CDR3 is CASSITLKGTGELFF.

The chain employs TRBV27 and TRBJ2-3; TCRdb's assignment of TRBD2 cannot be checked, as there is no DNA. The CDR3 length is 16 residues. Looked up from germline, CDR1 is MNHEY and CDR2 is SMNVEV (reference sequence). This CDR3 reads CASSFLEGGSTDTQYF.

The chain uses TRBV20-1 and TRBJ1-1. The CDR3 covers 13 residues. Germline V gene lookup returns CDR1 DFQATT and CDR2 SNEGSKA (reference sequence). This CDR3 reads CSAISTWDTEAFF.

The chain combines TRBV7-8 with TRBJ2-1; TCRdb's D gene call, TRBD2, goes unchecked for lack of DNA. The CDR3 totals 16 residues. Germline lookup yields CDR1 SGHVS and CDR2 FQNEAQ. The CDR3 protein is CASSLARAGGTNEQFF.

The V and J genes are TRBV29-1 and TRBJ2-1; TCRdb gives TRBD2 as the D gene, but with no DNA this cannot be confirmed. Germline values: CDR1 SQVTM, CDR2 ANQGSEA. The CDR3 consists of 16 residues. The CDR3 region is CSVDASGHSGYNEQFF.

The chain recombines TRBV5-1 with TRBJ2-7; as DNA is missing, the TRBD1 call by TCRdb cannot be tested. The CDR3 has 12 residues. CDR1 SGHRS and CDR2 YFSETQ come from the germline V gene. The CDR3: CASSYLGGEQYF. Together with reference TRBV5-1 and TRBJ2-7, the CDR3 gives the full variable domain: KAGVTQTPRYLIKTRGQQVTLSCSPISGHRSVSWYQQTPGQGLQFLFEYFSETQRNKGNFPGRFSGRQFSNSRSEMNVSTLELGDSALYLCASSYLGGEQYFGPGTRLTVT.

The chain uses TRBV12-3 or TRBV12-4 and TRBJ2-1. This CDR3 comprises 16 residues. The CDR3 is CASSLVPFKGGNEQFF.

The chain joins TRBV7-6 to TRBJ2-7; TCRdb outputs TRBD1, but without DNA this stays unchecked. The CDR3 has 16 residues. Per germline, CDR1 SGHVS and CDR2 FNYEAQ. This CDR3 reads CASSPGRGTNSFEQYF.

This rearrangement joins TRBV3-1 to TRBJ2-7. The CDR3 runs 13 residues. CDR1 is LGHDT, CDR2 YNNKEL, per germline (reference sequence). CDR3 residues: CASSQGDVNEQYF.

V and J are TRBV19 and TRBJ2-1; there is no DNA to check the TCRdb D call of TRBD1. The length of the CDR3 is 16 residues. Germline V CDR1 and CDR2: LNHDA, SQIVND (reference sequence). CDR3 amino acids: CASSISGYPSPNEQFF.

The J gene is TRBJ2-1, the V gene TRBV12-3 or TRBV12-4. CDR3 size: 15 residues. The CDR3 sequence is CASNTKDERWNEQFF.

The chain uses TRBV7-6 and TRBJ2-5. CDR1 and CDR2 (germline): SGHVS, FNYEAQ. This CDR3 spans 14 amino acids. This chain's CDR3 is CASSLDGSQETQYF.

The chain joins TRBV27 to TRBJ2-7; TCRdb calls TRBD2, which cannot be checked without DNA. Germline V CDR1 and CDR2: MNHEY, SMNVEV (reference sequence). The CDR3 is 17 amino acids. Here the CDR3 reads CASSSPGLAGHSYEQYF.

The J gene is TRBJ1-3, the V gene TRBV7-9; TCRdb's D call of TRBD1 is untestable without DNA. This CDR3 is 17 amino acids long. CDR1 SEHNR and CDR2 FQNEAQ come from the germline V gene (reference sequence). The CDR3 loop reads CASSFRQDSGSGNTIYF. The whole variable domain, remainder taken from reference TRBV7-9 and TRBJ1-3, is DTGVSQNPRHKITKRGQNVTFRCDPISEHNRLYWYRQTLGQGPEFLTYFQNEAQLEKSRLLSDRFSAERPKGSFSTLEIQRTEQGDSAMYLCASSFRQDSGSGNTIYFGEGSWLTVV.

V usage is TRBV12-3 or TRBV12-4 and J usage is TRBJ1-1; TCRdb calls TRBD1, which cannot be checked without DNA. The CDR3 runs 11 residues. The chain's CDR3 is CASRGQGWAFF.